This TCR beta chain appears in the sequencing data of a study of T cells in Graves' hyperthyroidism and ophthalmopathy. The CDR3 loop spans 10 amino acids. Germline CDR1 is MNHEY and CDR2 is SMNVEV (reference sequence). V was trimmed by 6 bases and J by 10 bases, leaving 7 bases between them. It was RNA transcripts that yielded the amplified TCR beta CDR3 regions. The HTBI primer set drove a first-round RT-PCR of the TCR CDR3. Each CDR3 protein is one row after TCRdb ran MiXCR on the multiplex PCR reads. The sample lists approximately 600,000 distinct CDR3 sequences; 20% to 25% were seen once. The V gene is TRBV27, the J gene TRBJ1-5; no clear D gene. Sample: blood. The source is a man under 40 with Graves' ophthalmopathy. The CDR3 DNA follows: TGTGCCAGCAGGAACCTTCCCCAGCATTTT. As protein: CASRNLPQHF.